The entry below gives a single TCR beta chain sequence along with its context. This clonotype was counted ten times or more. Its antigen target is currently unknown. Per-base quality was not reported, and no clone a single base away is much larger than it. The TCR beta CDR3 regions were amplified from RNA transcripts. The first round of RT-PCR for the TCR CDR3 was performed with the HTBI primer set and the Qiagen OneStep RT-PCR kit. The libraries were constructed in a second round of multiplex PCR and then size-selected and purified. Libraries were sequenced paired-end with 100 bp reads on an Illumina HiSeq2000. The authors' pipeline ran thus. SOAPnuke was used to process the raw data, removing reads that contained adapters or uncalled bases, had a mean Phred below 15, or lacked an exact match to the constant primer or identifier. High-quality paired reads were merged with COPE v1.2.5, and unique nucleotide sequences were defined as clonotypes. Clonotypes were aligned to IMGT TRBV, TRBD and TRBJ reference segments using MiTCR v1.1. Analysis was restricted to V-J combinations with a frequency above 0.0001, which covered 98% to 99.2% of repertoires. The TCS score was defined as the ratio of F50 (clonal expansion) to E x V (chaos), calculated using BLOSUM62-based TCRdist between CDR3 peptides within each V-J. Welch's t-statistics and random forest reduced 450 to 600 V-J features to 10 to 15, which were used in a naive Bayes classifier (R e1071). The public reads were run again by TCRdb, first through fastp at Q25 and then through MiXCR, and only productive beta chains were kept. When rows share a CDR3 protein, they turn into one entry using the most common DNA and genes. TCRdb's processing, not the authors', yielded these V and J calls. The sample contains approximately 720,000 distinct CDR3 sequences, around 20% of them found a single time. The ten largest clones take up 16% of the sample.

These data belong to a study of T cells in Graves' hyperthyroidism and ophthalmopathy (dated by TCRdb to between 2018 and 2020). About the full investigation: Peripheral blood samples were taken at the time of initial diagnosis, prior to any treatment. The 100 or so discovery patients were randomly split 7:3 into training and test sets. To identify TCR V-J signatures that set the groups apart, the researchers used a discovery cohort of about a hundred patients, made up of fewer than 50 with Graves' ophthalmopathy and some 56 with stable Graves' hyperthyroidism. After blood sampling, hyperthyroidism patients were treated with methimazole at a starting dose of 30 mg daily, and ophthalmopathy patients were treated with high-dose intravenous methylprednisolone. Prospective prediction of ophthalmopathy was tested in an independent validation cohort consisting of roughly 19 hyperthyroidism patients and more than 15 patients who later progressed to ophthalmopathy. In addition, the study compared T-cell repertoires in thyroid tissue and in blood from about 6 Graves' hyperthyroidism patients. TCR Vbeta CDR3 sequencing of 140 or so peripheral blood samples (roughly 43 ophthalmopathy, 70 to 85 hyperthyroidism and 17 progressor patients) is reported in the paper.

The germline ends are 11 bases apart after V is trimmed by 1 base and J by 10 bases. Reading from cysteine to phenylalanine, the CDR3 counts 14 amino acids. Only the CDR3 region is kept as DNA, spanning 42 bases read in frame from base 1. CDR1 and CDR2 are read off the germline V gene (reference sequence) as LGHDT and YNNKEL. Hyperthyroidism patients were aged 18 to 65 years and newly diagnosed, with disease duration of less than 2 months. Patients with uncontrolled infections, other autoimmune diseases, pregnancy or lactation were excluded. Diagnoses were established on the basis of clinical symptoms, serum thyroxine and TRAb, thyroid ultrasound, and orbital computed tomography. Blood from progressor patients was collected at the time of first diagnosis with hyperthyroidism, before any ophthalmopathy symptoms had appeared. PBMCs were separated from 10 ml of fresh peripheral blood using Ficoll-Paque density gradient centrifugation. Progressor patients were defined as those initially diagnosed with Graves' hyperthyroidism in whom ophthalmopathy developed during follow-up. Total RNA was extracted with Trizol reagent, and quality was checked on an Agilent 2100 Bioanalyzer.

The study at large found these results: In validation, the model predicted progression to ophthalmopathy a median of around six months before onset, with about 70% sensitivity and about 72% specificity. In cross-validation, a model built on a 13 V-J signature told ophthalmopathy apart from stable hyperthyroidism with 85% to 90% sensitivity and approximately 81% specificity, and in testing the same model reached 80%/75%. Most expanded thyroid clonotypes (frequency above 0.001) were also detected in blood, a finding suggesting that blood repertoires may reflect thyroid immune responses. Sample size was not statistically predetermined, and blinding of investigators to group allocation was not performed.

This clonotype originated in a woman aged 50 to 65 with Graves' hyperthyroidism that later progressed to Graves' ophthalmopathy. Specimen: blood. Recombination connected TRBV3-1 to TRBJ1-6, with TRBD1 perhaps the D gene, on 6 matching bases. The DNA sequence is given as TGTGCCAGCAGCCAAGGACAGGTTAGATCACCCCTCCACTTT. Its product reads: CASSQGQVRSPLHF. With the portions outside the CDR3 filled from the reference TRBV3-1 and TRBJ1-6 genes, the complete variable region becomes DTAVSQTPKYLVTQMGNDKSIKCEQNLGHDTMYWYKQDSKKFLKIMFSYNNKELIINETVPNRFSPKSPDKAHLNLHINSLELGDSAVYFCASSQGQVRSPLHFGNGTRLTVT.